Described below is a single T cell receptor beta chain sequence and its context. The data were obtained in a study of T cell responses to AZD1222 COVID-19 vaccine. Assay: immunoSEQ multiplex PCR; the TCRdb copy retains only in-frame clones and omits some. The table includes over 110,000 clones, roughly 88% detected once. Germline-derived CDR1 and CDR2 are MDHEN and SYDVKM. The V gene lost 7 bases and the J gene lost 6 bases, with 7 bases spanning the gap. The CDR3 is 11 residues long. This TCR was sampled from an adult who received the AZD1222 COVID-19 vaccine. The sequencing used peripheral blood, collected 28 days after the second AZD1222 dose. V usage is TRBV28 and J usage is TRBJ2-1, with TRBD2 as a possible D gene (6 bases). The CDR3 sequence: CASTEGNEQFF. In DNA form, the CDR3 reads TGTGCCAGCACGGAGGGCAATGAGCAGTTCTTC.